This T cell receptor beta chain was sequenced for a study of Ad26.COV2.S vaccination and SARS-CoV-2 variants. The sample holds one count of this clone. Its specificity is not known. Study-wide points: Vaccine and placebo recipients had comparable breadth of non-spike TCRs.

Here immunoSEQ multiplex PCR was the method, and the copy in TCRdb shows in-frame clones only, minus some. The data show roughly 700,000 clones, 89% seen once. The V gene end was trimmed by 5 bases and the J gene end by 9 bases; junction bases not matched to a gene: 9. Germline V gives CDR1 SNHLY, CDR2 FYNNEI. There are 14 residues in the CDR3. Treatment: about 20 received Ad26.COV2.S at low or high dose, single or two shots; roughly five received placebo; per-sample allocation not given. Day 63 following the first vaccine or placebo injection was when the samples were taken. V and J are TRBV2 and TRBJ1-5, with 8 bases identical to TRBD1. The clonotype comes from a person between 18 and 59 years old who received the Ad26.COV2.S COVID-19 vaccine or a placebo. This sample comprised peripheral blood, obtained in a trial of Ad26.COV2.S vaccine versus placebo. The CDR3 here is CASSPGQGLRPQHF. CDR3 nucleotide sequence: TGTGCCAGCAGTCCCGGACAGGGACTTCGGCCCCAGCATTTT.